This TCR beta chain was recorded in a study of shared clonotypes between healthy human individuals. At the level of the study: Donors had three CD4 naive, three CD4 memory, two CD8 naive and one CD8 memory plate apiece.

Sequencing used immunoSEQ multiplex PCR; TCRdb keeps in-frame clones, though not all of them. The data hold about 2.2 million clones, with 80% to 95% observed a single time. The CDR3 spans 14 residues. Germline V lookup: CDR1 SGHRS, CDR2 YFSETQ. The V end lost 0 bases, the J end lost 4 bases, and 10 bases lay between the germline ends. Naive CD8 isolation took CD45RO-negative cells positively selected for CCR7 and excluded terminally differentiated effector memory CD45RA+ cells. Healthy HIV-negative adults without recent acute infections or vaccinations served as donors. The origin of this receptor is a man aged 18 to 30 in good health. Some clones in this sample may be carry-over from other donors' samples. The chain couples TRBV5-1 to TRBJ1-2; D remains unclear. The sequencing sample was made of naive CD8+ T cells from PBMCs. The CDR3 sequence: CASSLAAVSYGYTF. The CDR3, as DNA: TGCGCCAGCAGCTTGGCGGCCGTATCCTATGGCTACACCTTC.